These 2 T cell receptor beta chains share one sample of origin, sequenced in a study of cytotoxic CD8 clonotypes in ibrutinib-treated CLL. Libraries were prepared by immunoSEQ multiplex PCR; TCRdb keeps only in-frame clonotypes and omits some of them. This table has 160,000 or so clones, roughly 84% appearing once. The sample here was PBMCs, taken at disease progression, from a patient treated with ibrutinib. These receptor sequences come from a human donor with chronic lymphocytic leukemia.

CDR3 coding DNA: TGTGCCTGGAGTGTTAGAAGCCTGACCCTTACTGGGGAGCAGTACTTC. Amino acid sequence: CAWSVRSLTLTGEQYF. V usage is TRBV30 and J usage is TRBJ2-7; D call uncertain. Germline V gene sequence: CDR1 GTSNPN, CDR2 SVGIG (reference sequence). Trimming shortened V by 0 bases and J by 7 bases, and 22 bases separated the two germline ends. The CDR3 totals 16 residues.

This clone was counted once. The genes are TRBV6-5 and TRBJ2-1; 9 positions match TRBD2. CDR3 length: 15 amino acids. Germline assignment: CDR1 MNHEY and CDR2 SVGAGI. Trimming cost V 5 bases and J 9 bases; bases outside gene matches: 11. The CDR3 nucleotides read TGTGCCAGCAGTCTCACCGGGACTAGCCGCGGTGAGCAGTTCTTC. It yields the protein CASSLTGTSRGEQFF.